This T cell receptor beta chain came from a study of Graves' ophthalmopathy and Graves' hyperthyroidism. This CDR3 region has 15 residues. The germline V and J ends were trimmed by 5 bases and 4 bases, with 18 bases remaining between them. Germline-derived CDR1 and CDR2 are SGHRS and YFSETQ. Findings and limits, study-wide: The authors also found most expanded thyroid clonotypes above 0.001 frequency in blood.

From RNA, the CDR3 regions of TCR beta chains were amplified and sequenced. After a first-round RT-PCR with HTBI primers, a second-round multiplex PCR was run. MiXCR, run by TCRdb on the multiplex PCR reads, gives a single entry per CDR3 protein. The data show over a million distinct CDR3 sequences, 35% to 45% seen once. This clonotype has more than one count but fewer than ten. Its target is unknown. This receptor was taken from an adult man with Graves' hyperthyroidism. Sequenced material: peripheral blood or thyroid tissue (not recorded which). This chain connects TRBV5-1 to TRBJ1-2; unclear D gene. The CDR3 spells CASRGSEILLYGYTF. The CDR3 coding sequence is TGCGCCAGCAGGGGGTCGGAGATACTTCTCTATGGCTACACCTTC.